One sample yielded the 13 T cell receptor beta chains listed below, sequenced in a study of blood T cell repertoires in COVID-19 (dated by TCRdb to between 2020 and 2021). Libraries were prepared through the immunoSEQ multiplex PCR assay. Imported from immuneACCESS, the table was reduced by TCRdb to in-frame sequences with V and J called. These copies leave out some clones; in studies compared against another copy, an unresolved V gene accounts for under half, and the cause of the remainder is not known. Across this sample there are under 300,000 clones, with about nine tenths seen only once. About 3% of the sample comes from the top ten. Sequences were obtained from PBMCs or T cells enriched from blood (not recorded which). These receptors all stem from a woman in her 50s who had recovered from COVID-19.

The chain recombines TRBV28 with TRBJ2-3; TRBD2 aligns across 7 bases. CDR1 and CDR2 (germline): MDHEN, SYDVKM. V shed 6 bases and J 4 bases; nucleotides not matched to a gene: 10. The CDR3 has 15 amino acids. The CDR3 is CASRGESRGADTQYF. CDR3 coding DNA: TGTGCCAGCAGGGGCGAAAGCCGGGGGGCAGATACGCAGTATTTT. Combining the CDR3 with reference TRBV28 and TRBJ2-3 gives the whole variable domain DVKVTQSSRYLVKRTGEKVFLECVQDMDHENMFWYRQDPGLGLRLIYFSYDVKMKEKGDIPEGYSVSREKKERFSLILESASTNQTSMYLCASRGESRGADTQYFGPGTRLTVL.

This clone has only one observation. The chain combines TRBV28 with TRBJ2-7, with D perhaps matching TRBD1 (6 bases). Germline loops: CDR1 MDHEN, CDR2 SYDVKM. The CDR3 is made up of 15 amino acids. The V end was cut by 4 bases, the J end by 2 bases, with 15 bases between. CDR3 residues: CASSSQQGGTYEQYF. In DNA, the CDR3 is TGTGCCAGCAGTTCCCAACAGGGTGGGACCTACGAGCAGTACTTC.

This rearrangement joins TRBV30 to TRBJ2-2; D is possibly TRBD2 (6 bases). Trimming shortened V by 8 bases and J by 7 bases, and 17 bases separated the two germline ends. The CDR3 runs to 13 residues. CDR1 is GTSNPN and CDR2 is SVGIG in the germline V gene (reference sequence). CDR3 nucleotide sequence: TGTGCCCACGGCGGGAAGATGATCGGGGAGCTGTTTTTT. Protein: CAHGGKMIGELFF.

J is TRBJ1-6 and V is TRBV7-3; no firm D call. V lost 2 bases to trimming and J lost 9 bases, with 11 bases between them. This CDR3 comprises 14 residues. Germline V gene lookup returns CDR1 SGHTA and CDR2 FQGTGA. The CDR3 spells CASSLSNEGSPLHF. In DNA form, the CDR3 reads TGTGCCAGCAGCTTATCAAACGAGGGTTCACCCCTCCACTTT.

This clone was recorded once. The chain carries TRBV4-1 and TRBJ2-5; tentatively, D is TRBD2 (6 bases). Trimming cost V 5 bases and J 3 bases, with 13 bases left between them. Germline V gene sequence: CDR1 MGHRA, CDR2 YSYEKL. The CDR3 covers 14 residues. CDR3 sequence (DNA): TGCGCCAGCAGCGTGGGCGGGGCCGAAGAGACCCAGTACTTC. Translation gives CASSVGGAEETQYF.

J is TRBJ2-7 and V is TRBV12-3 or TRBV12-4; 9 bases are a match to TRBD1. V lost 4 bases, J lost 8 bases, and 6 bases stayed unmatched. This CDR3 is 13 amino acids long. The DNA for the CDR3 is TGTGCCAGCAGTTACGGACAGGGGAGTAAGCAGTACTTC. Translation: CASSYGQGSKQYF.

V and J are TRBV28 and TRBJ1-5; 9 bases line up with TRBD1. CDR3 length: 14 residues. The V segment lost 5 bases and the J segment 7 bases; nucleotides outside the gene matches: 6. Germline V CDR1 and CDR2: MDHEN, SYDVKM. This CDR3 is CASSEDRGYQPQHF. For the CDR3, the DNA is TGTGCCAGCAGTGAGGACAGGGGTTACCAGCCCCAGCATTTT.

The chain's CDR3 is CSVEVFLSHEQFF. The CDR3 bases are TGCAGCGTTGAAGTATTCCTATCCCATGAGCAGTTCTTC. The chain uses TRBV29-1 and TRBJ2-1; D uncertain. Trimming pared 1 base from V and 8 bases from J, leaving 12 bases between. CDR1 is SQVTM, CDR2 ANQGSEA, per germline. The CDR3 loop spans 13 amino acids.

The J gene is TRBJ1-2, the V gene TRBV18; TRBD1 matches at 9 bases. This CDR3 contains 16 residues. The trim removed 2 bases at V and 4 bases at J, leaving 8 bases unmatched. Germline-derived CDR1 and CDR2 are KGHSH and LQKENI. CDR3 region: CASSPETGGRGYGYTF. The CDR3 DNA sequence: TGTGCCAGCTCACCAGAGACAGGGGGTCGGGGCTATGGCTACACCTTC.

This clone was picked up one time. This chain uses TRBV6-6 with TRBJ2-1; 14 bases fit TRBD2. V was clipped by 5 bases and J by 10 bases; unmatched bases: 13. Germline V gene lookup returns CDR1 MNHNY and CDR2 SVGAGI (reference sequence). The CDR3 is made up of 17 amino acids. The CDR3 DNA is TGTGCCAGCAGTCGAAGCCCTGGGACTAGCGGGAGAGAGGAGCAGTTCTTC. Protein product: CASSRSPGTSGREEQFF.

The V and J genes are TRBV5-1 and TRBJ1-6; D is unresolved. The ends were cut back, 4 bases at V and 5 bases at J, with 10 bases in the middle. This CDR3 is 14 amino acids long. Germline CDR1 reads SGHRS; CDR2 reads YFSETQ. This chain's CDR3 is CASSPGSNNSPLHF. The DNA for the CDR3 is TGCGCCAGCAGCCCCGGGTCCAATAATTCACCCCTCCACTTT.

The gene calls are TRBV7-9 and TRBJ2-2; D remains unclear. V was shortened by 2 bases and J by 4 bases, with 5 bases between the two germline ends. The CDR3 covers 13 residues. The germline V gene encodes CDR1 SEHNR and CDR2 FQNEAQ (reference sequence). CDR3 sequence reads: CASSLIITGELFF. For the CDR3, the DNA is TGTGCCAGCAGCTTAATAATCACCGGGGAGCTGTTTTTT.

The CDR3 loop is CASTGHPGTEAFF. The CDR3 DNA follows: TGTGCCAGCACGGGACACCCGGGGACTGAAGCTTTCTTT. The chain joins TRBV19 to TRBJ1-1, with D perhaps TRBD1 (6 bases). Germline values: CDR1 LNHDA, CDR2 SQIVND (reference sequence). This CDR3 has 13 residues. The germline V and J ends were trimmed by 9 bases and 5 bases, with 16 bases remaining between them.